This T cell receptor beta chain was sequenced in a study of cytomegalovirus exposure and HLA in healthy donors (dated by TCRdb to the late 2010s). For the wider study: In an earlier analysis of roughly 590 of the donors, approximately 260 Gb of sequence data and some 120 million unique TCR beta sequences from about 179 million T cells were reported. An early release covering about 600 HLA-typed donors comprised about 290 gigabases of sequencing data and approximately 85 million unique TCR sequences. The genetic ancestry cluster associated with self-reported Caucasian donors included approximately 85% of the roughly 360 genotyped donors. The study aimed to test whether cataloging public T cell receptors could reveal signatures of past pathogen exposure. The study profiled the T cell repertoires of 550 to 700 subjects by immunosequencing and related them to cytomegalovirus serostatus. Besides the first cohort of 666 subjects, a separate validation cohort made up of roughly 130 different subjects was used. The study combined high-throughput TCR immunosequencing, statistical association of individual TCRs with disease status, and machine learning to predict cytomegalovirus infection status. In a later analysis, previously published TCR beta repertoires from several hundred donors were re-analyzed and high-resolution HLA genotyping was added so that TCR occurrence patterns could be studied. Rather than drawing on any new phenotypic data, the later analysis identified candidate immune exposures from TCR beta sequences and the way those sequences occurred across donors. To decide whether each TCR beta V gene segment behaved as functional or pseudogenic, an earlier analysis of approximately 590 of the donors relied on high-throughput TCR beta sequencing. Alongside the repertoire data, information on donor age, sex, ethnicity and CMV serostatus was compiled. Genome-wide SNP genotypes for about 65% of the roughly 700 donors were used in a later genetic analysis, which treated that subset as a discovery cohort. All discovery cohort repertoires had been generated using a single sequencing platform. Both class I and class II loci were covered by HLA typing, at four-digit resolution. The number of donors typed differed by locus, with about 629-630 for A, B, C, DRB1 and DQB1, over 500 for DQA1, 600 to 610 for DPA1, and some 470 for DPB1. Because of strong linkage in the cohort, roughly five DR-DQ haplotypes were treated as single units for association and clustering. Among roughly 400 genotyped donors of the cohort, an average of roughly 230,000 unique TCR beta nucleotide sequences was sequenced per donor, of which roughly 17% were non-productive. What the work shows at the level of the full study, not this receptor alone: In this cohort, only TCR beta chains were sequenced, and detectable features were limited by the absence of alpha or paired-chain data. The earlier analysis of 450 to 700 of the donors excluded about 16 rarely observed V segments, including chromosome 9 orphons, because counts were too low. The authors suggested that the approach could potentially be extended to other disease states and immunological phenotypes. Specific HLA alleles were associated with about 17,000 TCR beta sequences at a false discovery rate of 0.05 in a later analysis. Assigning TCR associations to individual alleles was difficult when HLA alleles, especially DR and DQ, strongly co-occurred. Presence/absence analyses assumed roughly uniform sequencing depth across donors, an assumption that may not hold. A group of highly shared sequence variants was considered likely to be a technical artifact of the sequencing pipeline. In vitro tests confirmed that three of the cytomegalovirus-associated TCR beta chains recognize cytomegalovirus antigens. Compared with equally common non-associated chains, HLA-associated TCR beta chains in a later analysis were more clonally expanded and had lower generation probabilities. Most TCR sequences were observed very rarely across donors, whereas some public TCRs were present in many individuals. Some IMGT-functional V segments, including TRBV6-2 and TRBV6-3, could not be distinguished by the 87-base-pair reads and were therefore excluded. For the cohort, immune exposure information was limited to CMV serostatus. In a later genetic analysis, fewer N-insertions in productive TCRs were reported among donors in an Asian-associated ancestry cluster than the approximately 710-donor mean. Correlated functional status among segregating V segments might be attributable to linkage disequilibrium, but an unknown experimental factor could not be ruled out. In a later analysis, several top co-occurrence clusters were reported to appear linked to parvovirus B19, influenza, CMV and Epstein-Barr virus. A further reported finding was that TCR beta sequences accurately predicted the HLA-A and HLA-B alleles for most subjects in the first cohort. According to a later analysis, TCR association rates differed among HLA loci, with DRB1 alleles showing the most associated TCRs and HLA-C alleles showing the fewest. The classifier was reported to diagnose cytomegalovirus status with high specificity and sensitivity in both the original cohort and the validation cohort. HLA typing was unavailable for some donors at each locus, so association tests used only the typed subset. A later analysis found that most CMV-associated TCR beta chains appeared HLA-restricted, with HLA associations seemingly driven largely by CMV exposure. In an earlier analysis of around 500 of the donors, most TCR beta V segments appeared in productive rearrangements about 87% or about 30% of the time, broadly matching IMGT annotations. A total of roughly 160 TCR beta chains were listed by the study as associated with cytomegalovirus. V-gene and J-gene trimming of TCR beta chains was associated with a missense DCLRE1C variant in a later genetic analysis, and the association was replicated in an independent cohort.

The CDR3, cysteine through phenylalanine, is 19 amino acids long. Of the read, only the CDR3 DNA is kept; its 57 bases are in frame from base 1. The germline V gene gives CDR1 as LGHNA and CDR2 as YNFKEQ. Trimming accounts for 1 base at V and 1 base at J, while the number of junction bases matched to no gene is 14. This clone was detected only a few times. There is no known antigen for this receptor. The input lacks base qualities; no much larger clone sits a single base away. In total, approximately 700 healthy bone marrow donors made up the cohort. At the time of sampling, all cohort members were nominally healthy, though unrecorded immune exposures were likely present. The donor tested CMV seronegative, placing the donor among the roughly 340 seronegative members of the cohort. A peripheral blood sample was collected from each donor, and TCR beta sequencing was performed on peripheral blood mononuclear cells. Genomic DNA extraction from the blood cell samples was performed with the Qiagen DNeasy Blood Extraction Kit.

The library was prepared using the immunoSEQ multiplex PCR assay. For the multiplex PCR, a mixture combining 60 forward primers for TCR Vbeta segments and 13 reverse primers for TCR Jbeta segments was used. The CDR3 region of rearranged TCR beta genes was amplified from genomic DNA with a multiplex PCR assay. Amplified TCR beta libraries were sequenced as 87-base-pair reads on the Illumina HiSeq System. For the original study's pipeline: Across the roughly 670 repertoires, a later analysis counted tens of millions of unique TCR beta chains, around 11 million of which were shared by at least two donors. To remove PCR and sequencing errors, raw reads were error-corrected and collapsed into unique sequences using a nearest-neighbor algorithm that merged closely related sequences. To assign V, D and J gene segments, CDR3 sequences were aligned to IMGT reference sequences. Each retained sequence needed at least a six-nucleotide match to both a V gene segment and a J gene segment. A rearrangement was called productive if the CDR3 had no stop codons and remained in frame with V and J, and every other rearrangement was called non-productive. CDR3 was defined according to IMGT convention as the region running from the second conserved V-encoded cysteine to the conserved J-encoded phenylalanine. In an earlier analysis of some 550 of the donors, sequences lacking an unambiguous match to a single V gene segment were excluded. An earlier analysis of 587 of the donors called V segments functional above 56.7% productive rearrangements and segregating when the between-donor standard deviation exceeded 5%. A statistical classification framework was built to diagnose cytomegalovirus status from the catalog of TCR beta chain sequences. V and J gene assignment, in a later analysis, came from comparing TCR nucleotide sequences with IMGT/GENE-DB human TR gene sequences. In a later analysis, CDR3 sequences and most-parsimonious VDJ recombination scenarios were assigned using the TCRdist pipeline. In a later analysis, every TCR beta chain was defined by the combination of its CDR3 amino acid sequence and its V-gene family, and reads without a unique V-gene family were dropped. In a later analysis, approximately 640 highly shared, low-generation-probability nucleotide sequences were removed to address suspected cross-contamination and a sequencing artifact. In a later analysis, a clonal expansion index was calculated for each public chain from normalized within-repertoire ranks of inferred template counts. In a later analysis, generation probabilities were computed using a VDJ recombination model fitted to out-of-frame rearrangements, and the results were checked against IGoR. Hypergeometric tests were used in a later analysis to score TCR-TCR, TCR-HLA and TCR-CMV co-occurrence, with a repertoire-size bias correction applied to the TCR pairs. To estimate false discovery rates, a later analysis permuted the HLA or CMV assignments 20 times. In a later analysis, co-occurring TCRs were grouped using DBSCAN, and TCRdist sequence similarity was added for clustering within HLA-allele-positive subsets. Co-occurrence clustering excluded repertoires with fewer than 30,000 or more than 120,000 public chains, plus five with anomalous nucleotide sharing. TCRdb stores this immuneACCESS table with in-frame sequences only. Part of the clones is absent; in the studies checked, under half of the shortfall reflects unresolved V genes, and no reason is known for the rest. The V and J calls and clone size come from that table; D and trimming were worked out from the DNA. The sample has roughly 110,000 clones on record, roughly four fifths of them singletons. The leading ten clones occupy roughly 3.9% of the sample.

The chain was built from TRBV4-2 and TRBJ2-3, with 7 bases in between that match TRBD1. Sequenced input: PBMCs. The source of this sequence is a man between 60 and 75 years old in good health and CMV-seronegative. The DNA sequence reads TGTGCCAGCAGCCAAGGTCCTGACAGGGTTCGAAGCGGCACAGATACGCAGTATTTT. Its translation reads: CASSQGPDRVRSGTDTQYF.